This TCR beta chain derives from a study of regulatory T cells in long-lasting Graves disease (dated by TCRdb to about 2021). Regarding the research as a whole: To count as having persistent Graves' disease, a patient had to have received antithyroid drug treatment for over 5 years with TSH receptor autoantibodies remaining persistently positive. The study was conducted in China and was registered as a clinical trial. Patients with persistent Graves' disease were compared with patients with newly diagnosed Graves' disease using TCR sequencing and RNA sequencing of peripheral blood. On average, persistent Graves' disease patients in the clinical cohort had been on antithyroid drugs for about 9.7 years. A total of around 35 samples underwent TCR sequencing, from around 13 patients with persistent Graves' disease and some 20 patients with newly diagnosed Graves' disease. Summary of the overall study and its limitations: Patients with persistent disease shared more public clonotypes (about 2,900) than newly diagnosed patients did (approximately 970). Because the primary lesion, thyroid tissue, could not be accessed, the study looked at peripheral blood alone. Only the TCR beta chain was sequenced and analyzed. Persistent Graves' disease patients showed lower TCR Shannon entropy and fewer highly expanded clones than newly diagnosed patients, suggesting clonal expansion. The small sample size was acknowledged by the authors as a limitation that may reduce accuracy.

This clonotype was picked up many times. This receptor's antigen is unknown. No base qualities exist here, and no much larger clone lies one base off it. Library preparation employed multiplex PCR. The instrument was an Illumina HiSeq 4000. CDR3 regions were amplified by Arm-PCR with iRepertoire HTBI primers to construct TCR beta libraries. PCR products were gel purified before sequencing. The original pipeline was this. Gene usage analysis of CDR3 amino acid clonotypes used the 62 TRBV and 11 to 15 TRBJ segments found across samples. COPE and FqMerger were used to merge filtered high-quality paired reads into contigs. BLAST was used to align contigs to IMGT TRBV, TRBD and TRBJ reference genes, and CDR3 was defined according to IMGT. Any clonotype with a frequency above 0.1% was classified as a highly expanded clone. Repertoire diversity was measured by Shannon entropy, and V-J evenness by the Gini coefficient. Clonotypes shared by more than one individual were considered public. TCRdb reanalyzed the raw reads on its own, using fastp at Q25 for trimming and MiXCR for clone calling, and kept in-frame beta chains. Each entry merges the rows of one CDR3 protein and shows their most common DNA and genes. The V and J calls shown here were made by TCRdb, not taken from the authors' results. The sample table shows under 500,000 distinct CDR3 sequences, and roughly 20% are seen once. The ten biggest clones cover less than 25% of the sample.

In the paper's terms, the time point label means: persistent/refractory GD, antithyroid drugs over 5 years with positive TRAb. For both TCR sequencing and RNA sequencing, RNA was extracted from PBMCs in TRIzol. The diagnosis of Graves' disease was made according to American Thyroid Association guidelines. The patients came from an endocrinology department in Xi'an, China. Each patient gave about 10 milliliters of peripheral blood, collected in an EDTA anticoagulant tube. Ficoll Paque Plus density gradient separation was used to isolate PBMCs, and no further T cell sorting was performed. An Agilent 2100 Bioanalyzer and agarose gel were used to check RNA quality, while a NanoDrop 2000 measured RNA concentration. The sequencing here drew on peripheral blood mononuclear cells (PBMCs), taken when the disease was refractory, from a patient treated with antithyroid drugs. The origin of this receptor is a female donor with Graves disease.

The DNA reads as follows: TGTGCCACCCGACAGGGGAAGAACACTGAAGCTTTCTTT. Its amino acids are CATRQGKNTEAFF. This chain is built from TRBV28 and TRBJ1-1; 8 bases in the junction line up with TRBD1. The germline V gene supplies CDR1 MDHEN and CDR2 SYDVKM. The CDR3 measures 13 amino acids from cysteine to phenylalanine. CDR3 DNA is the only sequence kept; it has 39 bases, read in frame from the first base. Germline trimming amounts to 10 bases on V and 1 base on J, with 5 as the count of junction bases outside the gene matches.